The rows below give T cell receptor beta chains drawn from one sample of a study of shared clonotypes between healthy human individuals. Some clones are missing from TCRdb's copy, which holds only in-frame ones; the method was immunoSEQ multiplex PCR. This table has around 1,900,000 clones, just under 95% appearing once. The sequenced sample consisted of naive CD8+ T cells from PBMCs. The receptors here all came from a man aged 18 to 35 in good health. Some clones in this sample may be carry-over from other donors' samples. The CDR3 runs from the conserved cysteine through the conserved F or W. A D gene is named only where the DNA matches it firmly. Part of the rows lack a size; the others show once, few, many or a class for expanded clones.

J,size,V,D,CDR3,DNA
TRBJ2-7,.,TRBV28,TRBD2,CASSFRGGVVEQYF,TGTGCCAGCAGTTTCCGGGGAGGGGTTGTCGAGCAGTACTTC
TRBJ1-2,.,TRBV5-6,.,CASSRGRHHYGYTF,TGTGCCAGCAGCCGGGGCAGGCACCACTATGGCTACACCTTC
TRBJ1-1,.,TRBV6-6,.,CASSPAVAGGAFF,TGTGCCAGCAGCCCCGCGGTGGCGGGGGGAGCTTTCTTT
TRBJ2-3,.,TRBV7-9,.,CASSLHPADTQYF,TGTGCCAGCAGCTTACATCCGGCAGATACGCAGTATTTT
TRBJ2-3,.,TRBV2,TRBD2,CASRITSGRTPDTQYF,TGTGCCAGCAGGATCACTAGCGGGAGAACGCCAGATACGCAGTATTTT
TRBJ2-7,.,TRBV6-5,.,CASSYSGRASYEQYF,TGTGCCAGCAGTTACTCGGGCAGGGCGAGCTACGAGCAGTACTTC
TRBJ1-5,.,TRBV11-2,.,CASSLVGTNQPQHF,TGTGCCAGCAGCTTAGTAGGGACCAATCAGCCCCAGCATTTT
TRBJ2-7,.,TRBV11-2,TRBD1,CASSPGTGSEQYF,TGTGCCAGCAGCCCCGGGACAGGGAGCGAGCAGTACTTC
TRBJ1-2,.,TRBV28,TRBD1,CASSIPQGAVYGYTF,TGTGCCAGCAGTATCCCACAGGGGGCCGTCTATGGCTACACCTTC
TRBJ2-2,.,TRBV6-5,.,CASSYMGTGELFF,TGTGCCAGCAGTTACATGGGGACCGGGGAGCTGTTTTTT
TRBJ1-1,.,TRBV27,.,CASSFGREAFF,TGTGCCAGCAGTTTCGGCAGGGAGGCTTTCTTT
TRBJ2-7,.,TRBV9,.,CASSVDGAAYEQYF,TGTGCCAGCAGCGTAGATGGGGCTGCCTACGAGCAGTACTTC
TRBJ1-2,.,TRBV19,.,CASSISEFDGYTF,TGTGCCAGTAGTATATCGGAATTCGATGGCTACACCTTC
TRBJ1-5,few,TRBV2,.,CASSSDSFNQPQHF,TGTGCCAGCAGTTCCGACAGTTTCAATCAGCCCCAGCATTTT
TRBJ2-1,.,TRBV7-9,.,CASSRNEQFF,TGTGCCAGCTCCCGAAATGAGCAGTTCTTC
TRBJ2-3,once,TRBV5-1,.,CASSLVGTTTSTDTQYF,TGCGCCAGCAGCTTGGTAGGGACAACTACTAGCACAGATACGCAGTATTTT
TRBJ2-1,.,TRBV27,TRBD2,CACWPGGGNEQFF,TGTGCCTGCTGGCCGGGAGGAGGTAATGAGCAGTTCTTC
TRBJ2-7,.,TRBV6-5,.,CASSYFSGTSYEQYF,TGTGCCAGCAGTTACTTCTCGGGAACCTCCTACGAGCAGTACTTC
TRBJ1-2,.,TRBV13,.,CASSRDSFYGYTF,TGTGCCAGCAGCCGAGACAGCTTCTATGGCTACACCTTC
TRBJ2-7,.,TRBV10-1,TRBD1,CASSRDRGYEQYF,TGCGCCAGCAGTCGGGACAGGGGCTACGAGCAGTACTTC
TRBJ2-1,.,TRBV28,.,CASSYTWGRRNEQFF,TGTGCCAGCAGTTATACCTGGGGGCGCAGGAATGAGCAGTTCTTC
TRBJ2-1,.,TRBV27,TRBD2,CASGPLAGKYNEQFF,TGTGCCAGCGGACCCTTAGCGGGAAAGTACAATGAGCAGTTCTTC
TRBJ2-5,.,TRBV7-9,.,CASSTREKEETQYF,TGTGCCAGCAGCACACGGGAGAAGGAAGAGACCCAGTACTTC
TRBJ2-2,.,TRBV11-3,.,CASSLPGLNTGELFF,TGTGCCAGCAGCTTACCCGGACTGAACACCGGGGAGCTGTTTTTT
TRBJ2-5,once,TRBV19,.,CASSIMGSQYF,TGTGCCAGTAGTATCATGGGAAGCCAGTACTTC
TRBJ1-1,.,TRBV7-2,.,CASSLGGETEAFF,TGTGCCAGCAGCTTAGGGGGGGAGACTGAAGCTTTCTTT
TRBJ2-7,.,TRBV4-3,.,CASSQDLTGVGYEQYF,TGCGCCAGCAGCCAAGATCTAACGGGAGTAGGCTACGAGCAGTACTTC
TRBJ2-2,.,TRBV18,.,CASSPARTLNTGELFF,TGTGCCAGCTCACCCGCCCGGACACTTAACACCGGGGAGCTGTTTTTT
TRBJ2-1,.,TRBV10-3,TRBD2,CAISESVSGSTFF,TGTGCCATCAGTGAGTCCGTTAGCGGGAGTACGTTCTTC
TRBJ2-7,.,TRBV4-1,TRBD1,CASSHLPGQGPSEQYF,TGCGCCAGCAGCCACTTACCGGGACAGGGTCCCTCCGAGCAGTACTTC
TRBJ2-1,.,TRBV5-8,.,CASSGPADEQFF,TGTGCCAGCAGCGGGCCGGCAGATGAGCAGTTCTTC
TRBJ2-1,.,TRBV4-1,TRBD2,CASSPSLAGGYNEQFF,TGCGCCAGCAGCCCGTCACTAGCGGGAGGATACAATGAGCAGTTCTTC
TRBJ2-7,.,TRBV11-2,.,CASSLGVSGGYEQYF,TGTGCCAGCAGCTTAGGGGTTAGCGGAGGATACGAGCAGTACTTC
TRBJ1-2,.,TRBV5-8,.,CASSLGRSKRRGYTF,TGTGCCAGCAGTCTGGGACGGTCGAAGCGGCGGGGCTACACCTTC
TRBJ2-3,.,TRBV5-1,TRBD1,CASSAFTGGRTDTQYF,TGCGCCAGCAGCGCTTTTACAGGGGGCCGCACAGATACGCAGTATTTT
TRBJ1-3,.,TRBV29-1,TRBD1,CSALGTGNGNTIYF,TGCAGCGCGCTAGGGACAGGGAATGGAAACACCATATATTTT
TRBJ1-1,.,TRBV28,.,CASSFFPGGPMNTEAFF,TGTGCCAGCAGTTTCTTTCCTGGGGGACCCATGAACACTGAAGCTTTCTTT
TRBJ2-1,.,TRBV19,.,CASSSHPGAGRYNEQFF,TGTGCCAGTAGTTCCCATCCAGGGGCAGGGCGTTACAATGAGCAGTTCTTC
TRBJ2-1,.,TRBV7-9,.,CASSQQGSRVDEQFF,TGTGCCAGCAGCCAACAAGGGTCCAGGGTCGATGAGCAGTTCTTC
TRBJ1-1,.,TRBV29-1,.,CSVDARPRNTEAFF,TGCAGCGTTGATGCGCGCCCTCGAAACACTGAAGCTTTCTTT
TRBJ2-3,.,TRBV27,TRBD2,CGCGRKDTQYF,TGTGGGTGCGGGAGAAAGGATACGCAGTATTTT
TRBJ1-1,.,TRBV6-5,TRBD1,CASRRQGGNTEAFF,TGTGCCAGCAGGAGACAGGGGGGGAACACTGAAGCTTTCTTT
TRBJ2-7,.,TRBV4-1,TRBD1,CASSQGQGVYEQYF,TGCGCCAGCAGCCAGGGACAGGGCGTGTACGAGCAGTACTTC
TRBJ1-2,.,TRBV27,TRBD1,CASSPGTGSDYGYTF,TGTGCCAGCAGTCCCGGGACAGGGAGCGACTATGGCTACACCTTC
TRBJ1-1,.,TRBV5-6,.,CASSMGGIRTEAFF,TGTGCCAGCAGTATGGGCGGAATTCGCACTGAAGCTTTCTTT
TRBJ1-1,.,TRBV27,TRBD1,CASSYRGTGNTEAFF,TGTGCCAGCAGTTACCGGGGGACAGGGAACACTGAAGCTTTCTTT
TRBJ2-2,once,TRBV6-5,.,CASSYVRLNTGELFF,TGTGCCAGCAGTTACGTCAGGCTAAACACCGGGGAGCTGTTTTTT
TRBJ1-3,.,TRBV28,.,CASSLPIYAGNTIYF,TGTGCCAGCAGTTTACCCATCTACGCGGGGAACACCATATATTTT
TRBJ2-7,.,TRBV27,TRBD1,CASSPGQIYTYEQYF,TGTGCCAGCAGTCCGGGACAGATATACACCTACGAGCAGTACTTC
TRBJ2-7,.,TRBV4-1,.,CASSPYGGYEQYF,TGCGCCAGCAGCCCTTACGGGGGCTACGAGCAGTACTTC
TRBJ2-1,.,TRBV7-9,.,CASSFRAGANEQFF,TGTGCCAGCAGCTTTCGGGCAGGTGCCAATGAGCAGTTCTTC
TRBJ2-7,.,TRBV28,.,CASNPFWGRSYEQYF,TGTGCCAGCAACCCCTTCTGGGGCAGGTCCTACGAGCAGTACTTC
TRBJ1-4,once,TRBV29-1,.,CSVVGGETNEKLFF,TGCAGCGTTGTGGGGGGGGAAACTAATGAAAAACTGTTTTTT
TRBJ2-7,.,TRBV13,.,CASSGGPALEQYF,TGTGCCAGCAGCGGCGGGCCAGCCCTCGAGCAGTACTTC